This T cell receptor beta chain was sequenced in a study of blood T cell repertoires in COVID-19. Study-level background: PBMCs, B-cell-depleted T cells, or T cells were the source of the cDNA or gDNA that made up the material.

As processed by the authors: Using reference gene primer amplification, nucleated cell counts were estimated. TCRdb keeps only in-frame clones here, not all; method: immunoSEQ multiplex PCR. The V and J calls and the clone size are those of that table, but D and trimming were determined from the DNA. The repertoire holds 300,000 to 500,000 clones, with around 89% as singletons. Those who participated ranged in age from roughly 18 to 89 years and resided in 20 to 25 US areas. Sequencing used PBMCs or T cells enriched from blood (not recorded which). This TCR was sampled from a woman aged 25 to 39 with acute COVID-19.

The CDR3 is CASSGSGEGEKLFF. The CDR3 bases are TGTGCCAGCAGCGGTTCAGGGGAAGGCGAAAAACTGTTTTTT. The V call is TRBV7-9, the J call TRBJ1-4, with D perhaps matching TRBD1 (6 bases). The CDR3 consists of 14 residues. Germline V gene sequence: CDR1 SEHNR, CDR2 FQNEAQ (reference sequence). V dropped 5 bases and J dropped 8 bases, with 15 bases sitting between them.